A single sample gave rise to the 2 T cell receptor beta chains below, sequenced in a study of T-cell reconstitution after alpha-beta-depleted transplantation in children. Unique molecular identifiers were incorporated into the prepared TCRbeta library. TCRdb analysed the PCR reads with MiXCR anew, one entry per CDR3 protein. The sample has around 700,000 distinct CDR3 sequences; under 15% are singletons. This material consisted of PBMCs, taken before TCRalphabeta/CD19-depleted stem cell transplant. Receptors originate from a girl aged 2 to 9 with congenital amegakaryocytic thrombocytopenia, due to receive a stem cell transplant.

This clonotype was picked up a small number of times. This sequence joins TRBV5-1 and TRBJ2-2; D is undetermined. This CDR3 is built from 15 residues. Germline loops: CDR1 SGHRS, CDR2 YFSETQ. V lost 1 base, J lost 6 bases, and 13 bases lay in between. The chain's CDR3 is CASSLPEYPPGELFF. The CDR3 DNA sequence: TGCGCCAGCAGCTTGCCCGAATATCCGCCCGGGGAGCTGTTTTTT.

This clonotype was counted ten times or more. J is TRBJ2-7 and V is TRBV6-5; D uncertain. Per germline, CDR1 MNHEY and CDR2 SVGAGI. V lost 4 bases, J lost 3 bases, and 7 bases lay in between. This CDR3 comprises 12 residues. The CDR3 region has the DNA TGTGCCAGCAGTTCCACACACTACGAGCAGTACTTC. Translation gives CASSSTHYEQYF.